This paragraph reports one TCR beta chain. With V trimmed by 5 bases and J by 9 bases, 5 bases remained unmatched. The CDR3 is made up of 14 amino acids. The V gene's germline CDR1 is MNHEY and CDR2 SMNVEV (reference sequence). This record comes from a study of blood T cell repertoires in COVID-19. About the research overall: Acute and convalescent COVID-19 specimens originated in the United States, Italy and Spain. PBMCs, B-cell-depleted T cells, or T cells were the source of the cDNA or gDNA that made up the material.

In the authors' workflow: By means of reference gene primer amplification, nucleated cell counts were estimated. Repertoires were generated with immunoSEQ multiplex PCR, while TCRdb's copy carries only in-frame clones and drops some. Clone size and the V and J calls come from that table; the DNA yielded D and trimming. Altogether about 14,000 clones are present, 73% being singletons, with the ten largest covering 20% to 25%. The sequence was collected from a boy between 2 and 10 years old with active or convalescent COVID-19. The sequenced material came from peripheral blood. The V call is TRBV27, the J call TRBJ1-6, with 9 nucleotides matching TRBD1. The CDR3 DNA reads TGTGCCAGCAGTGCCGGGACAGGGCCTTCACCCCTCCACTTT. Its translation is CASSAGTGPSPLHF.